One and the same sample provided the 20 T cell receptor beta chains below, sequenced in a study of T cell repertoires in cytomegalovirus infection. TCRdb used MiXCR to reprocess the reads, holding one entry per CDR3 protein. The table includes 100,000 or so distinct CDR3 sequences, less than 25% detected once. Sequenced material: CD8+ T cells from PBMCs. The origin of the receptors is a human donor in good health (CMV status not recorded). Some clones in this sample may be carry-over from other donors' samples.

This clonotype was seen ten or more times. This chain joins TRBV4-1 and TRBJ1-2; D is possibly TRBD1 (6 bases). The CDR3 covers 14 residues. Germline CDR1 reads MGHRA; CDR2 reads YSYEKL. The V and J ends lost 3 bases and 2 bases respectively, with 10 bases between them. The CDR3 nucleotides are TGCGCCAGCAGCCACTCAGGGGAGAACTATGGCTACACCTTC. It encodes CASSHSGENYGYTF.

This chain joins TRBV29-1 and TRBJ1-3; TRBD1 is a possible D gene (5 bases). The germline gives CDR1 SQVTM, CDR2 ANQGSEA. This CDR3 has 14 amino acids. Trimming pared 0 bases from V and 2 bases from J, leaving 8 bases between. The DNA of the CDR3 is TGCAGCGTTGAAGACAACAGGCCTGGAAACACCATATATTTT. Protein sequence: CSVEDNRPGNTIYF.

The chain has TRBV4-3 and TRBJ1-1; tentative D call: TRBD1 (6 bases). Germline V gene sequence: CDR1 LGHNA, CDR2 YSLEER. The CDR3 extends over 14 amino acids. Trimming cost V 4 bases and J 2 bases, with 11 bases left between them. The CDR3 DNA reads TGCGCCAGCAGCCTTAGGACAGCCAACACTGAAGCTTTCTTT. This codes for CASSLRTANTEAFF.

This clonotype was detected ten times or more. CDR3 coding DNA: TGTGCCAGCAGTTCCCCGGAAAAGCTCTACGAGCAGTACTTC. Protein product: CASSSPEKLYEQYF. The chain links TRBV6-2 or TRBV6-3 to TRBJ2-7; D is unresolved. Germline CDR1 and CDR2: MNHEY and SVGEGT. V shed 4 bases and J shed 3 bases, with 13 bases lying between them. This CDR3 is built from 14 residues.

This clonotype was seen a few times. This chain joins TRBV12-3 or TRBV12-4 and TRBJ2-3, with 9 bases matching TRBD1. The CDR3 extends over 15 amino acids. Trimming took 5 bases from V and 4 from J; bases not matched to a gene: 7. This CDR3 is CASSARQGEADTQYF. DNA of the CDR3: TGTGCCAGCAGTGCGAGACAGGGGGAAGCAGATACGCAGTATTTT.

This clonotype was found a few times. The chain has TRBV24-1 and TRBJ2-3, with a weak D call TRBD1 (6 bases). The V end was cut by 4 bases, the J end by 3 bases, with 13 bases between. This CDR3 is 15 amino acids long. Per germline, CDR1 KGHDR and CDR2 SFDVKD. CDR3 DNA: TGTGCCACCAGTGACCCGGTACAGGGAACAGATACGCAGTATTTT. Encoded protein: CATSDPVQGTDTQYF.

V usage is TRBV6-1 and J usage is TRBJ2-7; D might be TRBD1 or TRBD2, each matching 6 bases. V lost 6 bases, J lost 0 bases, and 15 bases lay in between. Germline V gene data show CDR1 as MNHNS and CDR2 as SASEGT. This CDR3 has 15 amino acids. CDR3 nucleotides: TGTGCCAGCAGCCTTCCCGAGGGGGGCTCCTACGAGCAGTACTTC. Translating it yields CASSLPEGGSYEQYF.

This sequence joins TRBV2 and TRBJ1-2; 7 nucleotides align to TRBD1. The CDR3 covers 15 residues. From germline, CDR1 is SNHLY and CDR2 FYNNEI. V trimming: 6 bases; J trimming: 1 base; junction bases outside the gene matches: 8. CDR3 sequence reads: CASSAWTGYNYGYTF. The DNA for the CDR3 is TGTGCCAGCAGCGCATGGACAGGATATAACTATGGCTACACCTTC.

The V call is TRBV6-2 or TRBV6-3, the J call TRBJ2-1, with 10 bases fitting TRBD1. The CDR3 spans 16 residues. V lost 2 bases, J lost 7 bases, and 8 bases stayed unmatched. Germline V gives CDR1 MNHEY, CDR2 SVGEGT. The CDR3 loop is CASSYRDRGRGNEQFF. The CDR3 DNA is TGTGCCAGCAGTTACCGGGACAGGGGAAGGGGAAATGAGCAGTTCTTC.

This clonotype has at least ten counts. The chain carries TRBV10-3 and TRBJ1-1; no clear D. V lost 4 bases, J lost 1 base, and 19 bases lay in between. Germline CDR1 ENHRY, CDR2 SYGVKD. The CDR3 is 17 amino acids. The CDR3 protein is CAISVTQSGSRNTEAFF. As DNA, the CDR3 is TGTGCCATCAGTGTGACCCAGAGCGGGAGTCGGAACACTGAAGCTTTCTTT.

The chain uses TRBV20-1 and TRBJ2-2, with a weak D call TRBD2 (7 bases). The germline V gene has CDR1 DFQATT and CDR2 SNEGSKA (reference sequence). The CDR3 contains 15 residues. The germline V and J ends were trimmed by 6 bases and 2 bases, with 16 bases remaining between them. CDR3 amino acids: CSASSGGFNTGELFF. Written as DNA, the CDR3 is TGCAGTGCCTCCTCGGGGGGCTTCAACACCGGGGAGCTGTTTTTT.

The rearrangement joins TRBV27 to TRBJ2-6; the D gene could be TRBD1 or TRBD2 (6 bases each). V lost 8 bases and J lost 2, with 10 bases in between. The CDR3 extends over 14 amino acids. Germline loops: CDR1 MNHEY, CDR2 SMNVEV (reference sequence). The CDR3 is CASGGQAGANVLTF. Here the CDR3 DNA reads TGTGCCAGCGGGGGGCAGGCTGGGGCCAACGTCCTGACTTTC. Together with reference TRBV27 and TRBJ2-6, the CDR3 gives the full variable domain: EAQVTQNPRYLITVTGKKLTVTCSQNMNHEYMSWYRQDPGLGLRQIYYSMNVEVTDKGDVPEGYKVSRKEKRNFPLILESPSPNQTSLYFCASGGQAGANVLTFGAGSRLTVL.

This clonotype was observed a few times. The chain combines TRBV5-1 with TRBJ1-1; D uncertain. The V end lost 0 bases, the J end lost 1 base, and 16 bases lay between the germline ends. Germline V gene lookup returns CDR1 SGHRS and CDR2 YFSETQ. The CDR3 is 17 amino acids. The CDR3 coding sequence is TGCGCCAGCAGCTTGGTTCCAGAGTCAGCGACGAACACTGAAGCTTTCTTT. Translation gives CASSLVPESATNTEAFF.

The V and J genes are TRBV27 and TRBJ2-1; 8 nucleotides align to TRBD1. CDR1 is MNHEY and CDR2 is SMNVEV in the germline V gene (reference sequence). Trimming at V came to 2 bases and at J to 8 bases, leaving 14 bases not matched to a gene. There are 17 residues in the CDR3. The CDR3 sequence: CASSLKWSDREKDEQFF. The CDR3 DNA is TGTGCCAGCAGTTTAAAGTGGTCGGACAGGGAAAAGGATGAGCAGTTCTTC.

This chain links TRBV7-4 with TRBJ2-7; 10 nucleotides agree with TRBD1. CDR3 length: 15 residues. J was trimmed by 6 bases and V by 5 bases; bases with no gene match: 10. Germline CDR1 and CDR2: SGHVT and SQSDAQ. CDR3 sequence (DNA): TGTGCCAGCAGCCCCGCCGGGACAGGGGTTTCCGAGCAGTACTTC. Amino acid sequence: CASSPAGTGVSEQYF.

As concerns this clonotype: The junction and the germline gene differ at one end; a read error may be behind it. The chain joins TRBV2 to TRBJ2-7, with D maybe TRBD2 (7 bases). The CDR3 consists of 17 residues. The V gene's germline CDR1 is SNHLY and CDR2 FYNNEI. The CDR3 DNA follows: TGTGCCAGCAGGGAAGGACCTTTTGGGGGGGCCCACTACGAGCAGTACTTC. Translation gives CASREGPFGGAHYEQYF.

This clonotype came up a few times. This sequence joins TRBV12-3 or TRBV12-4 and TRBJ2-7; 8 bases are a match to TRBD1. The CDR3 totals 14 residues. V lost 5 bases to trimming and J lost 6 bases; unmatched junction nucleotides: 9. The CDR3 DNA is TGTGCCAGCAGTACAAGACAGGGGATGGGCGAGCAGTACTTC. It specifies CASSTRQGMGEQYF.

This clonotype was found a few times. The chain carries TRBV7-9 and TRBJ1-1; D not resolved. This CDR3 is 14 amino acids long. The germline CDR1 and CDR2 sequences are SEHNR and FQNEAQ (reference sequence). Trimming removed 1 base at V and 11 bases at J, with 17 bases between. In DNA form, the CDR3 reads TGTGCCAGCAGCTTAGGGGCAGGCGAATTACCGGCTTTCTTT. Its protein is CASSLGAGELPAFF.

This clonotype was seen a few times. CDR3 coding DNA: TGTGCCAGCAGCTCAGCCCCAGGGGACGAGCAGTACTTC. As protein: CASSSAPGDEQYF. The rearrangement uses TRBV7-9 and TRBJ2-7; a possible D gene is TRBD1 (6 bases). The ends were cut back, 4 bases at V and 5 bases at J, with 12 bases in the middle. Germline assignment: CDR1 SEHNR and CDR2 FQNEAQ (reference sequence). The CDR3 length is 13 residues.

V gene TRBV27 combines with J gene TRBJ2-5; 7 positions match TRBD2. Looked up from germline, CDR1 is MNHEY and CDR2 is SMNVEV (reference sequence). With V trimmed by 5 bases and J by 2 bases, 8 bases remained unmatched. The CDR3 totals 15 residues. The CDR3 sequence: CASSLWGGSQETQYF. The CDR3 DNA sequence: TGTGCCAGCAGTCTATGGGGGGGGTCTCAAGAGACCCAGTACTTC.